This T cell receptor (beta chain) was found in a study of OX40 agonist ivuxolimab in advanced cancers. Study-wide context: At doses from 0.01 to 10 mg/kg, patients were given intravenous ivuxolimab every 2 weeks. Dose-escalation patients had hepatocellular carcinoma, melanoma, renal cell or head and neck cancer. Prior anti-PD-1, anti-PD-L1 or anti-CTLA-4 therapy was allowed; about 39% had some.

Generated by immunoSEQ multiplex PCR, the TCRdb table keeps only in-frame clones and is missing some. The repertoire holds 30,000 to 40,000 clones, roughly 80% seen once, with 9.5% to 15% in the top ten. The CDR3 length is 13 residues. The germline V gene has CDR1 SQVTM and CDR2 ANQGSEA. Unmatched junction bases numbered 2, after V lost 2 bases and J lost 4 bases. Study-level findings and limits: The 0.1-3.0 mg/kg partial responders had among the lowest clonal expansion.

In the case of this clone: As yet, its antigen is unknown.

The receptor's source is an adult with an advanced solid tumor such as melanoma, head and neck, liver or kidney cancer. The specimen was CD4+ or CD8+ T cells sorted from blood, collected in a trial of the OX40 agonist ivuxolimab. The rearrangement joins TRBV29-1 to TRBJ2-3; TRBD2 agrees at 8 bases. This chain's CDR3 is CSVEIGGADTQYF. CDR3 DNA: TGCAGCGTTGAAATCGGGGGGGCAGATACGCAGTATTTT.